This T cell receptor (beta chain) was identified during a study of T cell responses to AZD1222 COVID-19 vaccine. General study results and limits: In all cases, repertoires were sampled only after the peak T cell response. At 160-218 and 743-854, vaccine-associated CD4 TCRs were dominant, and they spanned spike.

V lost 5 bases and J lost 2; bases outside the gene matches: 8. The CDR3 length is 15 residues. Germline values: CDR1 MDHEN, CDR2 SYDVKM. TCRdb's copy holds only in-frame clones and misses some; the assay was immunoSEQ multiplex PCR. The table shows 83,000 or so clones, with 70% to 90% occurring only once. As to this clone: What it binds is unknown.

This receptor was obtained from an adult in good health. This sequence joins TRBV28 and TRBJ2-5; 7 nucleotides match TRBD1. Sequenced here: peripheral blood, sampled on day 0 of MenACWY control vaccination. DNA for the CDR3: TGTGCCAGCAGTCTGGCGGCAGGGGGTCAAGAGACCCAGTACTTC. It is translated as CASSLAAGGQETQYF. Full variable domain (missing parts from reference TRBV28 and TRBJ2-5): DVKVTQSSRYLVKRTGEKVFLECVQDMDHENMFWYRQDPGLGLRLIYFSYDVKMKEKGDIPEGYSVSREKKERFSLILESASTNQTSMYLCASSLAAGGQETQYFGPGTRLLVL.